This T cell receptor beta chain was recovered during a study of beta chain features in type 1 diabetes. Study overall: Age, gender, cell numbers and subset yield matched between patients and controls. Examination of sorted cells across all samples involved around 110 million cells.

The CDR3 totals 15 residues. Germline V gene data show CDR1 as KGHSH and CDR2 as LQKENI. Trimming removed 5 bases from V and 2 bases from J; junction bases left unmatched: 5. Study findings and constraints: TCRB CDR3s were moderately but significantly shorter in Type 1 diabetes patients in all four CD4+ subsets. Insertions at VDJ junctions were less frequent in type 1 diabetes patients. These patients also deleted more nucleotides at the same junctions. In comparison with healthy donors, patients had naive, central memory and Treg TCRB repertoires that appeared more similar.

This clone was counted between two and nine times. Antigen unknown. cDNA synthesis used the whole RNA isolate, giving expressed TCRB sequences. TCRdb's copy holds only in-frame clones and misses some; the assay was immunoSEQ multiplex PCR. The data contain around 140,000 clones, around 10% of them seen just once; the ten biggest clones take up roughly 0.75%. The sample comprised central memory CD4+ T cells from blood. This TCR came from a man in his thirties or forties with type 1 diabetes. This chain links TRBV18 with TRBJ1-5; 8 bases map to TRBD1. The CDR3 DNA follows: TGTGCCAGCTCAGCAGGGGGCTCAGGCAATCAGCCCCAGCATTTT. This codes for CASSAGGSGNQPQHF.